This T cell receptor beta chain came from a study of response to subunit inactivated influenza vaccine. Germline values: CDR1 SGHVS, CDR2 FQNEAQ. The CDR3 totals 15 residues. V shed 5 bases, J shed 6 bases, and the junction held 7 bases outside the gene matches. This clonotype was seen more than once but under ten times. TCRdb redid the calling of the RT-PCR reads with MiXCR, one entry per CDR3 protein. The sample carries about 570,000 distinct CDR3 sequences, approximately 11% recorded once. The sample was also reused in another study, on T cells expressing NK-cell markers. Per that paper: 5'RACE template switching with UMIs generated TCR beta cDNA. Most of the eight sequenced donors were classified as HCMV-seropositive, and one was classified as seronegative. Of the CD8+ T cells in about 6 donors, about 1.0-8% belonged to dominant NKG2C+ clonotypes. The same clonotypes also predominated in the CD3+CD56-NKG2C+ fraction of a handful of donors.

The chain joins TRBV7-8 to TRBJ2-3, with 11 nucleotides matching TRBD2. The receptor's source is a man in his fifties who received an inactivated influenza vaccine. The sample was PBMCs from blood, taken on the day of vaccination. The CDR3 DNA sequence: TGTGCCAGCAGCCATAGCGGGGGGGCGCAGGATACGCAGTATTTT. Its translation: CASSHSGGAQDTQYF.